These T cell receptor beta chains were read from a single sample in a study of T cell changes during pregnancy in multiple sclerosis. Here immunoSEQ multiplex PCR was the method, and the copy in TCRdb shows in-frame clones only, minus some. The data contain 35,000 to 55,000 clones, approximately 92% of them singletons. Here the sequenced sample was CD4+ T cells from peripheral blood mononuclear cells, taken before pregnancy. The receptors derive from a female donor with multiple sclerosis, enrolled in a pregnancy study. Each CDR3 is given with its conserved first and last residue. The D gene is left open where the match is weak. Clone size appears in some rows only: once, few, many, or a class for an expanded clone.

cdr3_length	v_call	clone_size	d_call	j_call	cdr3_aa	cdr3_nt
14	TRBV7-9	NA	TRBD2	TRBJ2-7	CASSLWGGDKTLYF	TGTGCCAGCAGCTTGTGGGGGGGGGATAAGACTTTGTACTTC
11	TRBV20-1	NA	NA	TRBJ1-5	CSVGGGQPQHF	TGCAGTGTAGGGGGGGGTCAGCCCCAGCATTTT
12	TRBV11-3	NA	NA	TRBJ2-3	CASSLSTDTQYF	TGTGCCAGCAGCCTTAGCACAGATACGCAGTATTTT
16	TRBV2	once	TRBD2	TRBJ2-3	CASSEGLAGGSDTQYF	TGTGCCAGCAGTGAAGGGCTAGCGGGAGGGTCAGATACGCAGTATTTT
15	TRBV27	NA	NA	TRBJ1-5	CASSWGQGSNQPQHF	TGTGCCAGCAGCTGGGGGCAGGGGAGCAATCAGCCCCAGCATTTT
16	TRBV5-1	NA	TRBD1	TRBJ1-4	CASSLGQGEANEKLFF	TGCGCCAGCAGCTTGGGACAGGGGGAGGCTAATGAAAAACTGTTTTTT
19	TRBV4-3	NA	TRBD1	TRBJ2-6	CASSQGYRGLSSGANVLTF	TGCGCCAGCAGCCAGGGGTACAGGGGCTTGAGCTCTGGGGCCAACGTCCTGACTTTC
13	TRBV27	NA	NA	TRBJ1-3	CASSPSSGNTIYF	TGTGCCAGCAGTCCTTCCTCTGGAAACACCATATATTTT
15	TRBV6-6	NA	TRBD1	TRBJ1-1	CASSYSGQGGTEAFF	TGTGCCAGCAGTTACTCGGGACAGGGCGGCACTGAAGCTTTCTTT
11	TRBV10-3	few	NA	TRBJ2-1	CAISIGDEQFF	TGTGCCATCAGTATCGGGGATGAGCAGTTCTTC
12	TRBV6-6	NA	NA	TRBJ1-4	CASWRSGEKLFF	TGTGCCAGCTGGAGGTCAGGTGAAAAACTGTTTTTT
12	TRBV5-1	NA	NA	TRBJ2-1	CASSSGTNEQFF	TGCGCCAGCAGCTCGGGTACAAATGAGCAGTTCTTC
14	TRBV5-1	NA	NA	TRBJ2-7	CASSLEGLIYEQYF	TGCGCCAGCAGCTTGGAAGGACTCATCTACGAGCAGTACTTC
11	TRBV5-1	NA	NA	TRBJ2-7	CASSFAEEQYF	TGCGCCAGCAGCTTCGCCGAGGAGCAGTACTTC
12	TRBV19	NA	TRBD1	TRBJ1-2	CASRSGGYGYTF	TGTGCCAGTAGGTCAGGGGGCTATGGCTACACCTTC
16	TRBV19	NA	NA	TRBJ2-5	CATKLTPGTQQETQYF	TGTGCCACTAAGCTCACCCCGGGAACACAACAAGAGACCCAGTACTTC
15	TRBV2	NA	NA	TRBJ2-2	CASSGKGRGTGELFF	TGTGCCAGCAGTGGGAAGGGGCGAGGCACCGGGGAGCTGTTTTTT
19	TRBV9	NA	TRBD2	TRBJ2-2	CASSVTPRGLAANTGELFF	TGTGCCAGCAGCGTCACCCCCCGTGGGCTAGCGGCGAACACCGGGGAGCTGTTTTTT
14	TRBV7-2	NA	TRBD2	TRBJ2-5	CASSFRLAGETQYF	TGTGCCAGCAGCTTCCGACTAGCAGGAGAGACCCAGTACTTC
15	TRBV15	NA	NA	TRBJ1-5	CATSRVRASNQPQHF	TGTGCCACCAGCAGAGTCAGGGCGAGCAATCAGCCCCAGCATTTT
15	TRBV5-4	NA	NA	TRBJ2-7	CASSGPGPSSYEQYF	TGTGCCAGCAGCGGACCAGGGCCTAGCTCCTACGAGCAGTACTTC
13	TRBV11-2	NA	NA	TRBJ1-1	CASSLAGGNEAFF	TGTGCCAGCAGCTTAGCCGGGGGGAATGAAGCTTTCTTT
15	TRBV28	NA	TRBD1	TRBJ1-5	CASSRGQGGNQPQHF	TGTGCCAGCAGCCGGGGACAGGGCGGCAATCAGCCCCAGCATTTT
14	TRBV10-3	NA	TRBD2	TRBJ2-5	CAISGTSGQETQYF	TGTGCCATCAGTGGGACTAGCGGGCAAGAGACCCAGTACTTC
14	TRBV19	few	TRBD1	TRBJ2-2	CASSFGTGTGELFF	TGTGCCAGTAGTTTTGGGACAGGGACCGGGGAGCTGTTTTTT
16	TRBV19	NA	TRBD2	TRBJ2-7	CASSIVGPGGVNEQYF	TGTGCCAGTAGTATAGTCGGACCGGGAGGGGTCAACGAGCAGTACTTC
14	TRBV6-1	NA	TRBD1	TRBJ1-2	CASSLQQGKNGYTF	TGTGCCAGCAGCCTTCAACAGGGGAAGAATGGCTACACCTTC
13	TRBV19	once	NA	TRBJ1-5	CASSRQVDQPQHF	TGTGCCAGTAGCAGACAGGTCGACCAGCCCCAGCATTTT
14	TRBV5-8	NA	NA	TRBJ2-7	CASSTWTESYEQYF	TGTGCCAGCAGCACTTGGACAGAGTCCTACGAGCAGTACTTC
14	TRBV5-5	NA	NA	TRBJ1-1	CASRLAGLDTEAFF	TGTGCCAGCAGGCTGGCAGGATTGGACACTGAAGCTTTCTTT
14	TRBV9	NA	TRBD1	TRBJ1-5	CASSGTGGGQPQHF	TGTGCCAGCAGCGGGACAGGGGGCGGACAGCCCCAGCATTTT
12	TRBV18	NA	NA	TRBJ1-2	CASSNKAAGYTF	TGTGCCAGCTCAAACAAGGCGGCGGGCTACACCTTC
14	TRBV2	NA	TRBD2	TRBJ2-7	CASSEGGGPIEQYF	TGTGCCAGCAGTGAGGGGGGAGGGCCGATAGAGCAGTACTTC
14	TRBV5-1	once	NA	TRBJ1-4	CASTQQGPNEKLFF	TGCGCCAGCACCCAGCAGGGGCCAAATGAAAAACTGTTTTTT
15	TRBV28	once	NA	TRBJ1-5	CASSYPSEARQPQHF	TGTGCCAGCAGTTACCCTTCCGAGGCCCGGCAGCCCCAGCATTTT
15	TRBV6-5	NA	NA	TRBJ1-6	CASSSAEGGGSPLHF	TGTGCCAGCAGTTCCGCGGAAGGGGGTGGCTCACCCCTCCACTTT
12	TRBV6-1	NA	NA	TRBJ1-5	CASNRVNQPQHF	TGTGCCAGCAACAGGGTGAATCAGCCCCAGCATTTT
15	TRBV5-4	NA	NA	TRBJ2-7	CASSLESGDTYEQYF	TGTGCCAGCAGCTTGGAGAGCGGGGACACCTACGAGCAGTACTTC
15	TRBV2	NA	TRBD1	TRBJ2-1	CASSARGPSYNEQFF	TGTGCCAGCAGTGCGAGGGGGCCCTCCTACAATGAGCAGTTCTTC
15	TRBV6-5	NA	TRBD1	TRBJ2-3	CASSYSPGGRDTQYF	TGTGCCAGCAGTTACAGCCCAGGGGGCCGTGATACGCAGTATTTT
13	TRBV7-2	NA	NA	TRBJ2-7	CASSSDGMGGQYF	TGTGCCAGCAGCTCCGACGGGATGGGCGGTCAGTACTTC
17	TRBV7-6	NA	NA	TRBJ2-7	CASSTLREGRENYEQYF	TGTGCCAGCAGCACCTTAAGGGAAGGCAGGGAAAACTACGAGCAGTACTTC
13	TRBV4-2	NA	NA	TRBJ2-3	CASSQEEGDTQYF	TGTGCCAGCAGCCAAGAGGAGGGGGATACGCAGTATTTT
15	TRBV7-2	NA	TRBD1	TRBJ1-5	CASSSGTVSNQPQHF	TGTGCCAGCAGCTCGGGGACAGTTAGCAATCAGCCCCAGCATTTT
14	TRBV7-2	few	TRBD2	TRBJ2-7	CASSFSGGDYEQYF	TGTGCCAGCAGCTTTAGCGGGGGGGACTACGAGCAGTACTTC
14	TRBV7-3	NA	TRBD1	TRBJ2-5	CASSLRGGSETQYF	TGTGCCAGCAGCTTACGAGGGGGCTCAGAGACCCAGTACTTC
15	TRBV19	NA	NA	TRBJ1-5	CASTLDGSSNQPQHF	TGTGCCAGTACTTTGGACGGGAGTAGCAATCAGCCCCAGCATTTT
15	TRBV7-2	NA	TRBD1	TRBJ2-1	CASSTRQGNHNEQFF	TGTGCCAGCAGCACCCGACAGGGTAACCACAATGAGCAGTTCTTC
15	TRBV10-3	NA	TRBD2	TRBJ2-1	CATVEVAGVGDEQFF	TGTGCCACCGTCGAGGTAGCGGGAGTTGGGGATGAGCAGTTCTTC
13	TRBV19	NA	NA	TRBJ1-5	CASTADIQGPQHF	TGTGCCAGTACCGCAGACATCCAAGGGCCCCAGCATTTT
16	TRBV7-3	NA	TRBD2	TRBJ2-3	CASSLIARGGLDTQYF	TGTGCCAGCAGCTTAATTGCGCGGGGGGGCCTAGATACGCAGTATTTT
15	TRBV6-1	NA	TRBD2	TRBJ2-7	CASTRTSGSRYEQYF	TGTGCCAGCACCCGGACTAGCGGGAGTAGATACGAGCAGTACTTC
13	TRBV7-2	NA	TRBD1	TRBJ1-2	CASSLGQGGGYTF	TGTGCCAGCAGCCTCGGACAGGGGGGCGGCTACACCTTC
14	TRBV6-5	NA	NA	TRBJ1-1	CASSYASVNTEAFF	TGTGCCAGCAGTTACGCTTCAGTGAACACTGAAGCTTTCTTT
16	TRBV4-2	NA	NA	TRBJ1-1	CASSQGVQGQNTEAFF	TGTGCCAGCAGCCAAGGAGTACAGGGCCAGAACACTGAAGCTTTCTTT
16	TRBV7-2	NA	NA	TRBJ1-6	CASSRRPGQGNSPLHF	TGTGCCAGCAGCCGAAGACCGGGACAAGGCAATTCACCCCTCCACTTT
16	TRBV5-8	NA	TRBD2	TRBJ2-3	CASSLGLAGNTDTQYF	TGTGCCAGCAGCTTGGGACTAGCGGGAAACACAGATACGCAGTATTTT
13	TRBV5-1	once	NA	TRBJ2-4	CASSPVAKNIQYF	TGCGCCAGCAGCCCTGTCGCCAAAAACATTCAGTACTTC
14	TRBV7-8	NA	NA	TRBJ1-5	CASSLGGGDQPQHF	TGTGCCAGCAGCTTAGGGGGAGGGGATCAGCCCCAGCATTTT
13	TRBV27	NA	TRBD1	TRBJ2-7	CASSLDRGHEQYF	TGTGCCAGCAGTCTTGACAGGGGCCACGAGCAGTACTTC